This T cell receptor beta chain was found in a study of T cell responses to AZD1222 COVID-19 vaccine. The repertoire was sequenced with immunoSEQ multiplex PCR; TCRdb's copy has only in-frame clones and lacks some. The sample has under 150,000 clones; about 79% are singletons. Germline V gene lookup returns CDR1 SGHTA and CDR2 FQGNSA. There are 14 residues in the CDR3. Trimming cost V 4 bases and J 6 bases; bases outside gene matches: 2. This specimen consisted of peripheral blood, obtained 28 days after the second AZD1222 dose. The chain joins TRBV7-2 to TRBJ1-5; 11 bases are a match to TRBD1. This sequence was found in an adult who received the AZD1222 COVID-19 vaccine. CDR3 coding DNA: TGTGCCAGCAGCTCGGGACAGGGGGGTCAGCCCCAGCATTTT. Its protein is CASSSGQGGQPQHF. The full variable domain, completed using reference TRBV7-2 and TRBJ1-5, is GAGVSQSPSNKVTEKGKDVELRCDPISGHTALYWYRQSLGQGLEFLIYFQGNSAPDKSGLPSDRFSAERTGGSVSTLTIQRTQQEDSAVYLCASSSGQGGQPQHFGDGTRLSIL.